The TCR beta chain described here comes from a study of T cell responses to AZD1222 COVID-19 vaccine. Comment on this clone: Its matching antigen is unknown.

The CDR3 is 14 residues long. Trimming pared 3 bases from V and 6 bases from J, leaving 13 bases between. The germline V gene encodes CDR1 LNHDA and CDR2 SQIVND (reference sequence). General study points: Repertoires were obtained solely post-peak T cell response. Only 5 or 6 people who got AZD1222 tested seropositive at baseline. White British ancestry dominated among donors, who included more females, and clonal diversity was possibly underestimated. CD4 TCRs associated with vaccination spanned spike, dominating at 160-218 and 743-854.

Sequencing used immunoSEQ multiplex PCR; TCRdb keeps in-frame clones, though not all of them. The table lists under 100,000 clones, 90% to 95% of them singletons. The source of this sequence is an adult in good health. Sequences were derived from peripheral blood, sampled on day 0 of MenACWY control vaccination. The chain uses TRBV19 and TRBJ2-3; D possibly matches TRBD1 or TRBD2 (6 bases each). This CDR3 reads CASSIRGPRDTQYF. The CDR3 coding sequence is TGTGCCAGTAGTATCCGGGGGCCCAGGGATACGCAGTATTTT.